This entry lists 29 T cell receptor beta chains sequenced from one sample in a study of Tregs in tolerant kidney transplant recipients. Sequenced by immunoSEQ multiplex PCR; TCRdb stores in-frame clones only, minus some. The sample data list about 48,000 clones. Here the sequenced sample was CD4+ T cells from blood, taken before the transplant. These receptors originate from a human donor who received a combined kidney and bone marrow transplant.

As concerns this clone: The missing CDR3 end, 3 residues past where the read stops, is filled in from the germline J gene. This rearrangement joins TRBV7-9 to TRBJ1-2; 9 bases line up with TRBD1. The CDR3 spans 14 residues. Germline V gives CDR1 SEHNR, CDR2 FQNEAQ (reference sequence). The CDR3 protein is CASSLPDRGGGYTF. The DNA read from the CDR3 is TGTGCCAGCAGCTTACCGGACAGGGGTGGAGGC.

In regard to this clone: The missing CDR3 end, 3 residues past where the read stops, is filled in from the germline J gene. The chain couples TRBV7-3 to TRBJ2-2; no clear D gene. CDR3 length: 13 amino acids. Germline CDR1 SGHTA, CDR2 FQGTGA. With 4 bases removed from V and 9 bases from J, the gap between germline ends came to 12 bases. The CDR3 protein is CASSSTTFRELFF. The CDR3 bases that were read are TGTGCCAGCAGCTCCACCACATTCCGGGAG. Filled out from reference TRBV7-3 and TRBJ2-2, the complete variable domain reads GAGVSQTPSNKVTEKGKYVELRCDPISGHTALYWYRQSLGQGPEFLIYFQGTGAADDSGLPNDRFFAVRPEGSVSTLKIQRTERGDSAVYLCASSSTTFRELFFGEGSRLTVL.

Comment on this clone: The read ends 3 residues shy of where the CDR3 ends; the end is completed using the germline J gene. The chain recombines TRBV19 with TRBJ2-1; 9 bases are shared with TRBD1. V shed 10 bases, J shed 6 bases, and the junction held 13 bases outside the gene matches. The germline gives CDR1 LNHDA, CDR2 SQIVND (reference sequence). The CDR3 is 15 residues long. The CDR3 sequence is CATSRGTGSSNEQFF. Incomplete CDR3 DNA: TGTGCCACCTCACGGGGGACAGGGTCTAGCAATGAG.

Of note for this clone: The read halts 3 residues ahead of the CDR3 end, with the missing end drawn from the germline J gene. The gene calls are TRBV20-1 and TRBJ2-3; D possibly corresponds to TRBD2 (5 bases). Germline V gene sequence: CDR1 DFQATT, CDR2 SNEGSKA (reference sequence). Deletions cut 6 bases from V and 1 base from J, with 11 bases between. This CDR3 is built from 13 residues. This chain's CDR3 is CSARGSGTDTQYF. The sequenced part of the CDR3 DNA is TGCAGTGCCCGGGGATCGGGCACAGATACG.

On this clone itself: The CDR3 extends 3 residues past the end of the read, so its final part is completed from the germline J gene. The chain combines TRBV6-2 or TRBV6-3 with TRBJ2-7; no definite D call. CDR3 length equals 12 residues. V dropped 2 bases and J dropped 2 bases, with 4 bases sitting between them. Looked up from germline, CDR1 is MNHEY and CDR2 is SVGEGT. The CDR3 bases that were read are TGTGCCAGCAGTTACGCGACCTACGAG. Encoded protein: CASSYATYE. The CDR3 reads in full as CASSYATYEQYF.

CDR3 DNA (partial): TGTGCCAGCTCACCCAAGCCCAGACAGGGAGGTACTGGGGCCAACGTC. It encodes CASSPKPRQGGTGANV. The whole CDR3 protein reads CASSPKPRQGGTGANVLTF. This chain connects TRBV18 to TRBJ2-6; the D gene is possibly TRBD1 (7 bases). The read ends 3 residues shy of where the CDR3 ends; the end is completed using the germline J gene. With 3 bases removed from V and 2 bases from J, the gap between germline ends came to 20 bases. The CDR3 contains 19 residues. The germline V gene has CDR1 KGHSH and CDR2 LQKENI.

To note about this clone: The read ends 3 residues shy of where the CDR3 ends; the end is completed using the germline J gene. The V gene is TRBV6-2 or TRBV6-3, the J gene TRBJ1-2; 7 bases match TRBD1. CDR1 is MNHEY, CDR2 SVGEGT, per germline. There are 12 residues in the CDR3. V lost 7 bases and J lost 7; bases outside the gene matches: 6. The chain's CDR3 is CASNTGELGYTF. The sequenced part of the CDR3 DNA is TGTGCCAGCAATACAGGGGAGCTTGGC.

Turning to this clone: The CDR3 extends 3 residues past the end of the read, so its final part is completed from the germline J gene. The chain couples TRBV5-4 to TRBJ2-1; D not resolved. Germline V lookup: CDR1 SGHNT, CDR2 YYREEE (reference sequence). Trimming removed 0 bases at V and 7 bases at J, with 8 bases between. The CDR3 is 13 residues long. The CDR3 DNA, read in part, is TGTGCCAGCAGCTTGGTTCCCCAGAATGAG. As protein: CASSLVPQNE. The whole CDR3 region reads CASSLVPQNEQFF.

The CDR3 here is CASSFADSQVGYTF. The sequenced CDR3 bases are TGTGCCAGCAGCTTCGCGGACAGTCAGGTTGGC. The rearrangement links TRBV7-9 to TRBJ1-2; possibly TRBD1 for D (6 bases). The CDR3 is cut off 3 residues early in the read; its end comes from the germline J gene. Germline CDR1 SEHNR, CDR2 FQNEAQ (reference sequence). The CDR3 consists of 14 residues. The V and J ends lost 3 bases and 7 bases respectively, with 15 bases between them.

The CDR3 spells CASSLGGESGANVLTF. The DNA read from the CDR3 is TGCGCCAGCAGCTTGGGGGGGGAGTCTGGGGCCAACGTC. The rearrangement links TRBV5-1 to TRBJ2-6; D may be TRBD2 (6 bases). The read falls 3 residues short of the CDR3 end, and the missing part is taken from the germline J gene. Germline V gene sequence: CDR1 SGHRS, CDR2 YFSETQ. CDR3 length: 16 amino acids. V lost 0 bases to trimming and J lost 1 base, with 8 bases between them.

On this clone itself: The read halts 3 residues ahead of the CDR3 end, with the missing end drawn from the germline J gene. The chain carries TRBV4-2 and TRBJ2-1; TRBD2 agrees at 8 bases. The J segment lost 9 bases and the V segment lost 0 bases, leaving 13 bases of the junction unmatched. Germline lookup yields CDR1 LGHNA and CDR2 YNFKEQ. This CDR3 has 17 residues. The CDR3 reads CASSQEGTRRGIGEQFF. Partial CDR3 DNA: TGTGCCAGCAGCCAAGAAGGGACTAGGAGGGGAATAGGTGAG.

About this clone: The sequence runs out 3 residues before the end of the CDR3; the remainder is reconstructed from the germline J gene. The V and J genes are TRBV7-2 and TRBJ2-1; 10 nucleotides match TRBD2. Unmatched junction bases numbered 3, after V lost 0 bases and J lost 4 bases. The germline CDR1 and CDR2 sequences are SGHTA and FQGNSA. This CDR3 spans 16 amino acids. CDR3 DNA (partial): TGTGCCAGCAGCTTAGCTGGGACTAGCGCTTACAATGAG. This gives the protein CASSLAGTSAYNE. The entire CDR3 reads CASSLAGTSAYNEQFF.

Concerning this clone itself: The sequenced fragment ends 3 residues before the CDR3 boundary, so the rest is inferred from the germline J gene. The chain carries TRBV7-3 and TRBJ2-2; no reliable D call. This CDR3 is 14 amino acids long. The V end lost 5 bases, the J end lost 4 bases, and 11 bases lay between the germline ends. Germline V gives CDR1 SGHTA, CDR2 FQGTGA. The covered CDR3 bases are TGTGCCAGCAGCGGCACCTCTGGCACCGGGGAG. Residues: CASSGTSGTGE. The complete CDR3 sequence is CASSGTSGTGELFF. The full variable domain, with the rest looked up from reference TRBV7-3 and TRBJ2-2, is GAGVSQTPSNKVTEKGKYVELRCDPISGHTALYWYRQSLGQGPEFLIYFQGTGAADDSGLPNDRFFAVRPEGSVSTLKIQRTERGDSAVYLCASSGTSGTGELFFGEGSRLTVL.

Notes on this clone: The read ends 3 residues early relative to the CDR3; the germline J gene fills the gap. The chain recombines TRBV5-1 with TRBJ2-3; 10 bases fit TRBD1. CDR3 length: 18 amino acids. The junction had 15 bases not matched to a gene; V was cut back by 4 bases and J by 4 bases. Germline lookup yields CDR1 SGHRS and CDR2 YFSETQ. The CDR3 spells CASSLRDRGVAGADTQYF. The DNA read from the CDR3 is TGCGCCAGCAGCCTCCGGGACAGGGGAGTGGCAGGCGCAGATACG.

Note on this clone: The read terminates 3 residues ahead of where the CDR3 ends, so the germline J gene completes it. The chain carries TRBV2 and TRBJ2-5; TRBD1 matches at 12 bases. This CDR3 has 16 residues. V shed 6 bases and J 5 bases; nucleotides not matched to a gene: 10. Germline loops: CDR1 SNHLY, CDR2 FYNNEI. The chain's CDR3 is CASRPGTGGAGETQYF. The covered CDR3 bases are TGTGCCAGCAGACCCGGGACAGGGGGCGCTGGGGAGACC.

About this clone: The sequence runs out 3 residues before the end of the CDR3; the remainder is reconstructed from the germline J gene. The chain has TRBV2 and TRBJ2-7; D gene ambiguous. V was clipped by 8 bases and J by 4 bases, with 12 bases between them. CDR1 and CDR2 (germline): SNHLY, FYNNEI. There are 12 residues in the CDR3. CDR3 amino acids: CASEYANYEQYF. Partial CDR3 DNA: TGTGCCAGCGAATACGCTAATTACGAG.

For this clone: The CDR3 is cut off 3 residues early in the read; its end comes from the germline J gene. The chain has TRBV7-2 and TRBJ1-5; 7 bases agree with TRBD1. The J segment lost 6 bases and the V segment lost 5 bases, leaving 7 bases of the junction unmatched. CDR1 SGHTA and CDR2 FQGNSA come from the germline V gene. This CDR3 comprises 14 residues. This chain's CDR3 is CASSLDRITQPQHF. The DNA read from the CDR3 is TGTGCCAGCAGCCTGGACAGGATAACTCAGCCC.

As regards this clone: The read finishes 3 residues shy of the CDR3 end, and the germline J gene is used to complete it. This chain connects TRBV18 to TRBJ2-1, with 16 bases lining up with TRBD2. The germline V gene encodes CDR1 KGHSH and CDR2 LQKENI. J lost 6 bases, V lost 3 bases, and 5 bases had no gene match. This CDR3 has 17 amino acids. The sequenced part of the CDR3 DNA is TGTGCCAGCTCACCCGGGACTAGCGGGAGGGCCTTCAATGAG. This translates into CASSPGTSGRAFNE. The whole CDR3 reads CASSPGTSGRAFNEQFF.

Comments on this clone: The CDR3 goes on 3 residues after the read ends, and that part is filled in from the germline J gene. This chain links TRBV20-1 with TRBJ1-1; 7 bases line up with TRBD1. The CDR3 runs 18 residues. The V gene end was trimmed by 3 bases and the J gene end by 6 bases; junction bases not matched to a gene: 22. In germline, CDR1 is DFQATT, CDR2 SNEGSKA (reference sequence). The CDR3 loop is CSARPTKDRRGLEAEAFF. CDR3 DNA, as far as it was read: TGCAGTGCTAGGCCAACCAAGGACAGGAGGGGATTGGAAGCTGAA.

On this clone itself: Read data end 3 residues before the CDR3 end; the end is taken from the germline J gene. This chain connects TRBV7-3 to TRBJ1-1, with D maybe TRBD1 (5 bases). V lost 6 bases and J lost 1, with 9 bases in between. Germline-derived CDR1 and CDR2 are SGHTA and FQGTGA. The CDR3 length is 13 residues. The covered CDR3 bases are TGTGCCAGCAGTACACAGGAGAACACTGAA. Protein product: CASSTQENTE. The CDR3 in full is CASSTQENTEAFF.

Details on this clone: Read data end 3 residues before the CDR3 end; the end is taken from the germline J gene. The chain has TRBV7-9 and TRBJ1-1; 7 positions match TRBD1. J was trimmed by 1 base and V by 6 bases; bases with no gene match: 5. The CDR3 has 14 amino acids. Per the germline V gene, CDR1 is SEHNR and CDR2 is FQNEAQ (reference sequence). The CDR3 bases that were read are TGTGCCAGCAGAGCGACAGGGCGGAACACTGAA. Its protein is CASRATGRNTE. The whole CDR3 protein reads CASRATGRNTEAFF. The full variable domain, completed using reference TRBV7-9 and TRBJ1-1, is DTGVSQNPRHKITKRGQNVTFRCDPISEHNRLYWYRQTLGQGPEFLTYFQNEAQLEKSRLLSDRFSAERPKGSFSTLEIQRTEQGDSAMYLCASRATGRNTEAFFGQGTRLTVV.

On this clone: Sequencing ends 3 residues short of the CDR3 end; the germline J gene provides the rest. J is TRBJ2-1 and V is TRBV2; no reliable D call. V was pared by 6 bases and J by 4 bases, with 10 bases between. Germline lookup yields CDR1 SNHLY and CDR2 FYNNEI. This CDR3 has 13 amino acids. The part of the CDR3 DNA that was read is TGTGCCAGCAGGGTCGACTCGTACAATGAG. Residues: CASRVDSYNE. The complete CDR3 reads CASRVDSYNEQFF.

With regard to this clone: Read coverage stops 3 residues before the CDR3 terminus; the germline J gene supplies the remainder. The chain employs TRBV19 and TRBJ1-2; D call uncertain. Germline assignment: CDR1 LNHDA and CDR2 SQIVND (reference sequence). The CDR3 consists of 12 residues. The V gene lost 4 bases and the J gene lost 2 bases, with 5 bases spanning the gap. The DNA read from the CDR3 is TGTGCCAGTAGTAAAGGGAACTATGGC. It specifies CASSKGNYG. The full CDR3 protein is CASSKGNYGYTF. The full variable domain, in which reference TRBV19 and TRBJ1-2 provide the parts outside the CDR3, is DGGITQSPKYLFRKEGQNVTLSCEQNLNHDAMYWYRQDPGQGLRLIYYSQIVNDFQKGDIAEGYSVSREKKESFPLTVTSAQKNPTAFYLCASSKGNYGYTFGSGTRLTVV.

Concerning this clone: The read finishes 3 residues shy of the CDR3 end, and the germline J gene is used to complete it. The chain joins TRBV19 to TRBJ2-1; a possible D gene is TRBD2 (6 bases). V was pared by 0 bases and J by 7 bases, with 13 bases between. Germline V gives CDR1 LNHDA, CDR2 SQIVND (reference sequence). This CDR3 region has 15 residues. CDR3 region: CASSIEAGLGNEQFF. The sequenced part of the CDR3 DNA is TGTGCCAGTAGTATAGAGGCGGGGCTCGGGAATGAG.

Regarding this clone: The CDR3 is cut off 3 residues early in the read; its end comes from the germline J gene. The J gene is TRBJ2-3, the V gene TRBV10-3; 7 bases are a match to TRBD2. V shed 1 base and J 2 bases; nucleotides not matched to a gene: 3. This CDR3 comprises 15 residues. The germline V gene has CDR1 ENHRY and CDR2 SYGVKD. Incomplete CDR3 DNA: TGTGCCATCAGTGAGTGGGGGGGGGACACAGATACG. This gives the protein CAISEWGGDTDT. From start to end, the CDR3 is CAISEWGGDTDTQYF.

The CDR3 loop is CASSLTGRGEQFF. The sequenced part of the CDR3 DNA is TGTGCCAGCAGCTTAACGGGGCGTGGTGAG. The J gene is TRBJ2-1, the V gene TRBV7-3, with a tentative D call TRBD1 (5 bases). The read finishes 3 residues shy of the CDR3 end, and the germline J gene is used to complete it. V gave up 0 bases and J gave up 9 bases, with 9 bases separating them. CDR3 length equals 13 residues. Looked up from germline, CDR1 is SGHTA and CDR2 is FQGTGA. Together with reference TRBV7-3 and TRBJ2-1, the CDR3 gives the full variable domain: GAGVSQTPSNKVTEKGKYVELRCDPISGHTALYWYRQSLGQGPEFLIYFQGTGAADDSGLPNDRFFAVRPEGSVSTLKIQRTERGDSAVYLCASSLTGRGEQFFGPGTRLTVL.

For this clone: The read terminates 3 residues ahead of where the CDR3 ends, so the germline J gene completes it. The V call is TRBV7-8, the J call TRBJ1-2, with a tentative D call TRBD1 (5 bases). V was cut by 0 bases and J by 5 bases, with 10 bases left in between. The germline CDR1 and CDR2 sequences are SGHVS and FQNEAQ. This CDR3 has 14 residues. The DNA read from the CDR3 is TGTGCCAGCAGCTTAGCTTGGCAGGGTTATGGC. Protein sequence: CASSLAWQGYG. The full CDR3 is CASSLAWQGYGYTF.

With respect to this clone: The read stops 3 residues short of the end of the CDR3; the missing end is completed from the germline J gene. The J gene is TRBJ2-7, the V gene TRBV2; a weak D match, TRBD2 (6 bases). Per germline, CDR1 SNHLY and CDR2 FYNNEI. The CDR3 is 12 amino acids. V was shortened by 6 bases and J by 4 bases, with 10 bases between the two germline ends. The CDR3 here is CASSVTRYEQYF. The DNA read from the CDR3 is TGTGCCAGCAGCGTGACTAGATACGAG.

In regard to this clone: The read is 3 residues too short to cover the CDR3 end, so that end is filled in from the germline J gene. This sequence joins TRBV29-1 and TRBJ1-1; TRBD1 might be the D (5 bases). The germline gives CDR1 SQVTM, CDR2 ANQGSEA. V was trimmed by 8 bases and J by 4 bases, leaving 17 bases between them. The CDR3 length is 13 residues. Partial CDR3 DNA: TGCAGCTCCGCTCAGGGATTGGGCACTGAA. This gives the protein CSSAQGLGTE. The CDR3 as a whole reads CSSAQGLGTEAFF. The whole variable domain, remainder taken from reference TRBV29-1 and TRBJ1-1, is SAVISQKPSRDICQRGTSLTIQCQVDSQVTMMFWYRQQPGQSLTLIATANQGSEATYESGFVIDKFPISRPNLTFSTLTVSNMSPEDSSIYLCSSAQGLGTEAFFGQGTRLTVV.